This paragraph covers one T cell receptor (beta chain) sequence. In this sample, this clone turned up a few times. There is no known antigen for this receptor. Base quality data are lacking; no much larger clone is found one base away. The data stem from a study of memory B cells and T cells in multiple sclerosis (dated by TCRdb to the late 2010s). Looking at the study overall: The study compared TCR beta repertoires of autoproliferating peripheral T cells with brain lesion-infiltrating T cells in multiple sclerosis patients. TCR sequencing included two multiple sclerosis patients for whom either brain lesions at autopsy or brain-infiltrating cells from biopsy were available. The paper's findings and limits, for the study overall: Because clone-set sizes differed between compartments, counts of shared clonotypes were influenced and normalization was required.

TCRbeta CDR3 regions were amplified from extracted genomic DNA using the immunoSEQ Platform. Multiplex PCR, high-throughput sequencing and a vendor bioinformatics pipeline were combined in the immunoSEQ assay. The study's own analysis went as follows. After discarding non-productive sequences and any CDR3s under 4 amino acids in length, clonotype frequencies were recalculated for each sample. In immunoSEQ Analyzer 2.0, shared clonotypes were identified as those with identical CDR3 amino acid, V gene and J gene sequences. Repertoire overlap was normalized by dividing shared clonotype counts by the product of both clone-set sizes, scaled by 1000 into arbitrary units. Entries here come from immuneACCESS through TCRdb and include only in-frame sequences with V and J called. Some clones fail to appear in such tables; in the studies checked, an unresolved V gene covers under half of the shortfall, and the cause of the remainder is unknown. V and J calls and clone size are given by that table; D and trimming were obtained from the DNA. Across this sample there are 500 to 800 clones, with 81% seen only once. Less than 15% of the sample goes to the ten largest clones.

Spanning cysteine to phenylalanine, the CDR3 consists of 15 amino acids. CDR3 DNA only is kept here, 45 bases in frame from base 1. The germline V gene provides CDR1 MGHRA and CDR2 YSYEKL. V gives up 2 bases and J gives up 0 bases, and the segment between their germline ends measures 8 bases. The specimen sequenced was brain tissue. The clonotype was recovered from a human donor with multiple sclerosis. This chain is built from TRBV4-1 and TRBJ1-3; no D gene is confidently identified. The CDR3: CASSQIGSSGNTIYF. The nucleotide sequence reads TGCGCCAGCAGCCAAATTGGTAGCTCTGGAAACACCATATATTTT.